The 22 T cell receptor beta chains reported below all come from one sample, sequenced in a study of shared clonotypes between healthy human individuals. Assay used: immunoSEQ multiplex PCR; TCRdb lists only in-frame clones, some missing. This table has about 600,000 clones, 95% to 96% appearing once. Naive CD8 cells lacked CD45RO and underwent positive selection for CCR7, leaving out terminally differentiated effector memory CD45RA+ cells. Sequencing used naive CD8+ T cells sorted from blood. These receptors came from a woman aged 25 to 39 in good health.

The rearrangement uses TRBV27 and TRBJ1-4; D is perhaps TRBD1 (5 bases). V was pared by 6 bases and J by 14 bases, with 16 bases between. Germline V lookup: CDR1 MNHEY, CDR2 SMNVEV (reference sequence). The CDR3 is 12 residues long. The CDR3 loop reads CASSLTGGPLFF. Written as DNA, the CDR3 is TGTGCCAGCAGCCTAACAGGTGGTCCTCTGTTTTTT.

This clone was recorded only once. This chain joins TRBV6-6 and TRBJ2-1; 8 bases are a match to TRBD1. Germline CDR1 reads MNHNY; CDR2 reads SVGAGI (reference sequence). The CDR3 is 13 residues long. With 5 bases clipped from V and 15 bases from J, the junction kept 12 bases outside the gene matches. In nucleotides, the CDR3 is TGTGCCAGCAGTCCATCCGCCGGGACAGGCATGTTCTTC. This translates into CASSPSAGTGMFF.

V usage is TRBV19 and J usage is TRBJ1-2; no clear D. CDR1 and CDR2 (germline): LNHDA, SQIVND (reference sequence). This CDR3 spans 14 amino acids. With 4 bases removed from V and 2 bases from J, the gap between germline ends came to 11 bases. The CDR3 protein is CASSKGTANYGYTF. Written as DNA, the CDR3 is TGTGCCAGTAGTAAAGGAACCGCCAACTATGGCTACACCTTC.

A remark on this clone: Different DNA sequences within this sample yield the same CDR3. The chain is built from TRBV5-1 and TRBJ1-4; tentative D call: TRBD1 (5 bases). V lost 3 bases and J lost 2, with 8 bases in between. Germline V lookup: CDR1 SGHRS, CDR2 YFSETQ. This CDR3 comprises 14 residues. The CDR3 DNA follows: TGCGCCAGCAGCTGGGAGGGGACTAATGAAAAACTGTTTTTT. This encodes CASSWEGTNEKLFF.

The V and J genes are TRBV4-1 and TRBJ1-4; no reliable D call. Germline V gene sequence: CDR1 MGHRA, CDR2 YSYEKL. The CDR3 is 14 amino acids. V lost 4 bases and J 0 bases, leaving 6 bases between the germline ends. DNA for the CDR3: TGCGCCAGCAGCCCCACTCCAACTAATGAAAAACTGTTTTTT. Residues: CASSPTPTNEKLFF.

V gene TRBV23-1 combines with J gene TRBJ2-7; 11 bases fit TRBD1. TRBV23-1 is placed among ORFs of uncertain function. V lost 3 bases to trimming and J lost 3 bases; unmatched junction nucleotides: 10. The CDR3 runs 17 residues. CDR3 sequence (DNA): TGCGCCAGCAGTCATCCGGGGACAGGGGGGACTAACTACGAGCAGTACTTC. Translation gives CASSHPGTGGTNYEQYF.

On this clone itself: Other DNA sequences in this specimen translate into the identical CDR3. Here the CDR3 reads CASSQSRTSGNTGELFF. DNA for the CDR3: TGCGCCAGCAGCCAATCCCGGACTAGCGGGAACACCGGGGAGCTGTTTTTT. The rearrangement uses TRBV4-1 and TRBJ2-2; 10 bases align to TRBD2. Losses at the gene ends were 2 bases for V and 1 base for J; bases not matched to a gene: 4. This CDR3 spans 17 amino acids. Germline CDR1 MGHRA, CDR2 YSYEKL.

The chain has TRBV5-6 and TRBJ2-7; a possible D gene is TRBD1 (5 bases). Trimming cost V 0 bases and J 6 bases, with 10 bases left between them. This CDR3 spans 13 amino acids. Germline CDR1 and CDR2: SGHDT and YYEEEE. CDR3 nucleotides: TGTGCCAGCAGCTTGGGCGCAGGGTCCGAGCAGTACTTC. Translating gives CASSLGAGSEQYF.

The chain links TRBV7-6 to TRBJ2-7; a weak D match, TRBD1 (6 bases). CDR1 is SGHVS and CDR2 is FNYEAQ in the germline V gene. V was pared by 1 base and J by 3 bases, with 7 bases between. This CDR3 has 13 residues. The CDR3, as DNA: TGTGCCAGCAGCTTAGGACAGGTCTACGAGCAGTACTTC. Amino acid sequence: CASSLGQVYEQYF.

The chain employs TRBV28 and TRBJ2-2; TRBD2 agrees at 8 bases. Germline loops: CDR1 MDHEN, CDR2 SYDVKM. The CDR3 is 14 amino acids. V lost 10 bases to trimming and J lost 4 bases; unmatched junction nucleotides: 8. The CDR3 sequence is CAIRREEGTGELFF. The CDR3 DNA is TGTGCCATCCGGCGGGAGGAAGGCACCGGGGAGCTGTTTTTT.

The chain has TRBV15 and TRBJ1-4, with D uncertain. V was clipped by 6 bases and J by 8 bases, with 13 bases between them. Per germline, CDR1 LNHNV and CDR2 YYDKDF (reference sequence). This CDR3 contains 13 residues. The CDR3 protein is CATREQSNEKLFF. CDR3 bases: TGTGCCACCAGAGAACAGAGCAACGAAAAACTGTTTTTT.

This chain connects TRBV28 to TRBJ1-1; D ambiguous. This CDR3 has 14 amino acids. Deletions cut 8 bases from V and 0 bases from J, with 13 bases between. Germline CDR1 MDHEN, CDR2 SYDVKM. CDR3 nucleotide sequence: TGTGCCAGCGGACGGAACTTCATGAACACTGAAGCTTTCTTT. As protein: CASGRNFMNTEAFF. The whole variable domain, filled in from reference TRBV28 and TRBJ1-1, reads DVKVTQSSRYLVKRTGEKVFLECVQDMDHENMFWYRQDPGLGLRLIYFSYDVKMKEKGDIPEGYSVSREKKERFSLILESASTNQTSMYLCASGRNFMNTEAFFGQGTRLTVV.

This chain joins TRBV5-8 and TRBJ2-7, with a possible D match to TRBD1 (5 bases). V shed 2 bases and J shed 3 bases, with 9 bases lying between them. Germline V gene sequence: CDR1 SGHTS, CDR2 YDEGEE. CDR3 length equals 13 residues. CDR3: CASSFRQGYEQYF. The CDR3 nucleotides are TGTGCCAGCAGCTTCCGGCAGGGCTACGAGCAGTACTTC.

This sequence joins TRBV5-5 and TRBJ2-7; D call uncertain. This CDR3 has 12 amino acids. Per germline, CDR1 SGHKS and CDR2 YYEKEE (reference sequence). V was shortened by 2 bases and J by 3 bases, with 6 bases between the two germline ends. The CDR3 region is CASSFINYEQYF. CDR3 DNA: TGTGCCAGCAGCTTCATAAACTACGAGCAGTACTTC.

This sequence joins TRBV6-6 and TRBJ2-2, with no clear D. V lost 0 bases, J lost 8 bases, and 10 bases lay in between. Germline V CDR1 and CDR2: MNHNY, SVGAGI (reference sequence). The CDR3 contains 14 residues. For the CDR3, the DNA is TGTGCCAGCAGTTACTCGATACCTCCTGGGGAGCTGTTTTTT. Amino acids: CASSYSIPPGELFF.

The chain has TRBV9 and TRBJ2-7; TRBD2 agrees at 10 bases. Germline V gene sequence: CDR1 SGDLS, CDR2 YYNGEE. This CDR3 region has 15 residues. J was trimmed by 6 bases and V by 4 bases; bases with no gene match: 10. In nucleotides, the CDR3 is TGTGCCAGCAGCTACTCCGGAGTAGCGGGAGGCGAGCAGTACTTC. Protein: CASSYSGVAGGEQYF.

The chain recombines TRBV7-9 with TRBJ2-7; D might be TRBD2 (6 bases). V was shortened by 0 bases and J by 5 bases, with 14 bases between the two germline ends. This CDR3 has 15 amino acids. The germline gives CDR1 SEHNR, CDR2 FQNEAQ (reference sequence). The CDR3 nucleotides read TGTGCCAGCAGCTTAGCGCAGGGACTCCCTGACGAGCAGTACTTC. Its protein is CASSLAQGLPDEQYF.

The rearrangement links TRBV11-1 to TRBJ2-7; D is possibly TRBD2 (6 bases). The CDR3 runs to 15 residues. In germline, CDR1 is SGHAT, CDR2 FQDESV (reference sequence). V lost 5 bases and J 2 bases, leaving 16 bases between the germline ends. CDR3 amino acids: CASSPTDYSTYEQYF. The CDR3 DNA reads as TGTGCCAGCAGCCCTACGGACTATTCAACCTACGAGCAGTACTTC.

This chain links TRBV28 with TRBJ2-7, with D possibly matching TRBD1 (5 bases). Germline CDR1 MDHEN, CDR2 SYDVKM. Between the trimmed V and J ends, which lost 6 bases and 4 bases, there was a span of 16 bases. CDR3 length: 14 residues. The DNA of the CDR3 is TGTGCCAGCAGGGGGCCGGCGCTTTCTTACGAGCAGTACTTC. Amino acid sequence: CASRGPALSYEQYF. The whole variable domain, remainder taken from reference TRBV28 and TRBJ2-7, is DVKVTQSSRYLVKRTGEKVFLECVQDMDHENMFWYRQDPGLGLRLIYFSYDVKMKEKGDIPEGYSVSREKKERFSLILESASTNQTSMYLCASRGPALSYEQYFGPGTRLTVT.

The CDR3 nucleotides read TGTGCCAGCACCCTACTAGTTTCCAATGAGCAGTTCTTC. Amino acids: CASTLLVSNEQFF. The chain joins TRBV7-9 to TRBJ2-1; TRBD2 is a possible D gene (5 bases). Trimming took 7 bases from V and 6 from J, leaving 13 bases between them. The CDR3 spans 13 residues. Germline V lookup: CDR1 SEHNR, CDR2 FQNEAQ (reference sequence).

The V and J genes are TRBV7-8 and TRBJ2-1, with unresolved D. The V gene's germline CDR1 is SGHVS and CDR2 FQNEAQ. This CDR3 contains 12 residues. V was clipped by 6 bases and J by 5 bases, with 8 bases between them. CDR3 region: CASRRSHNEQFF. DNA of the CDR3: TGTGCCAGCAGGAGGTCCCACAATGAGCAGTTCTTC.

V gene TRBV7-2 combines with J gene TRBJ1-5; D gene unclear. Germline CDR1 SGHTA, CDR2 FQGNSA. Trimming pared 4 bases from V and 5 bases from J, leaving 15 bases between. The CDR3 is 15 residues long. CDR3 sequence reads: CASSSPGEVDQPQHF. In DNA, the CDR3 is TGTGCCAGCAGCTCCCCCGGCGAGGTTGATCAGCCCCAGCATTTT.